The rows below give T cell receptor beta chains drawn from one sample of a study of T-cell reconstitution after alpha-beta-depleted transplantation in children. Each CDR3 protein gets one entry after TCRdb re-called the PCR reads with MiXCR. The sample has some 600,000 distinct CDR3 sequences; 15% to 20% are singletons. This specimen consisted of PBMCs from the stem cell graft donor, obtained from the stem cell graft. These receptors all stem from a human donor who donated a stem cell graft to a child with acute myeloid leukemia. Each CDR3 is given with its conserved first and last residue. The D gene is left open where the match is weak.

length,J,V,D,CDR3
16,TRBJ1-3,TRBV6-5,NA,CASSYGPWDSENTIYF
13,TRBJ2-7,TRBV20-1,TRBD1,CSARAGTANEQYF
16,TRBJ2-5,TRBV7-9,NA,CASTEAWIGGQETQYF
11,TRBJ2-7,TRBV12-3/TRBV12-4,NA,CASSFQHEQYF
14,TRBJ2-3,TRBV25-1,TRBD1,CASSWDRVTDTQYF
15,TRBJ2-1,TRBV20-1,NA,CSARDWASALNEQFF
13,TRBJ2-7,TRBV12-3/TRBV12-4,NA,CASSPSWQGILYF
11,TRBJ1-1,TRBV29-1,NA,CSVTRGFWAFF
15,TRBJ2-1,TRBV24-1,NA,CATSDGGIGGHEQFF
14,TRBJ2-2,TRBV20-1,TRBD1,CSASRQGAPGELFF
13,TRBJ2-7,TRBV6-1,NA,CASSPDVSYEQYF
13,TRBJ2-3,TRBV7-6,NA,CASSLAPTDTQYF
11,TRBJ2-7,TRBV30,TRBD2,CAGGTNYEQYF
14,TRBJ2-2,TRBV4-3,NA,CASSQDQATGELFF
12,TRBJ1-1,TRBV12-3/TRBV12-4,NA,CAGSGWDTEAFF
16,TRBJ1-5,TRBV20-1,NA,CSASNLGKWGNQPQHF
17,TRBJ2-7,TRBV29-1,NA,CSVEDPIQPGSSYEQYF
14,TRBJ1-2,TRBV5-1,NA,CASSLSQDNYGYTF